Below are 10 T cell receptor beta chains sequenced from a single sample in a study of control samples from healthy donors and cancer patients. Measured with immunoSEQ multiplex PCR; TCRdb has only the in-frame clones, and not every one. Of about 110,000 clones in the sample, 85% to 90% were seen once. Sequencing was performed on PBMCs. The receptors here all came from an older woman with lung cancer.

The chain couples TRBV10-3 to TRBJ1-1; 7 bases align to TRBD1. The length of the CDR3 is 18 residues. With V trimmed by 2 bases and J by 1 base, 13 bases remained unmatched. CDR1 is ENHRY and CDR2 is SYGVKD in the germline V gene. CDR3 coding DNA: TGTGCCATCAGTGAGGCGACAGGGACAAGTGGATCGAACACTGAAGCTTTCTTT. It translates to CAISEATGTSGSNTEAFF.

The rearrangement uses TRBV7-9 and TRBJ2-7; D unclear. Germline V gene sequence: CDR1 SEHNR, CDR2 FQNEAQ (reference sequence). The CDR3 length is 15 residues. The germline V and J ends were trimmed by 1 base and 3 bases, with 13 bases remaining between them. CDR3 residues: CASSLEGNFGYEQYF. CDR3 coding DNA: TGTGCCAGCAGCTTAGAAGGAAACTTTGGCTACGAGCAGTACTTC.

The chain joins TRBV9 to TRBJ1-2; D call uncertain. With 0 bases removed from V and 0 bases from J, the gap between germline ends came to 3 bases. The V gene's germline CDR1 is SGDLS and CDR2 YYNGEE. CDR3 length: 13 residues. The CDR3 region has the DNA TGTGCCAGCAGCGTAGAAACTAACTATGGCTACACCTTC. This gives the protein CASSVETNYGYTF.

On this clone itself: The same CDR3 also results from other DNA sequences found in this sample. For the CDR3, the DNA is TGTGCCAGTAGTTCCCGCTCGACAGGGGGCAGTTTCACTGGGGCCAACGTCCTGACTTTC. It codes for CASSSRSTGGSFTGANVLTF. The chain couples TRBV19 to TRBJ2-6, with 10 positions matching TRBD1. In germline, CDR1 is LNHDA, CDR2 SQIVND (reference sequence). V gave up 5 bases and J gave up 2 bases; unmatched junction bases: 15. The CDR3 length is 20 residues.

The chain is built from TRBV18 and TRBJ1-1, with D hard to call. This CDR3 spans 14 amino acids. Germline lookup yields CDR1 KGHSH and CDR2 LQKENI. V lost 1 base, J lost 1 base, and 7 bases lay in between. Here the CDR3 reads CASSPLAENTEAFF. The CDR3 DNA follows: TGTGCCAGCTCACCACTGGCAGAGAACACTGAAGCTTTCTTT.

V gene TRBV12-3 or TRBV12-4 combines with J gene TRBJ1-6; D gene uncertain. Trimming took 6 bases from V and 10 from J, leaving 13 bases between them. The length of the CDR3 is 13 residues. The CDR3 DNA sequence: TGTGCCAGCAGCATCTCAGTGGAGTCACCCCTCCACTTT. As protein: CASSISVESPLHF.

This sequence joins TRBV24-1 and TRBJ2-1; TRBD1 aligns across 8 bases. The ends lost 5 bases at V and 4 bases at J; junction bases unmatched: 12. This CDR3 spans 17 amino acids. Germline CDR1 is KGHDR and CDR2 is SFDVKD. CDR3 in amino acids: CATSGGQVGLLYNEQFF. CDR3 DNA: TGTGCCACCAGTGGGGGACAGGTGGGTTTACTTTACAATGAGCAGTTCTTC.

The chain is built from TRBV6-1 and TRBJ1-1; D is possibly TRBD1 (6 bases). CDR1 MNHNS and CDR2 SASEGT come from the germline V gene. Trimming stripped 3 bases from V and 4 bases from J, with 12 bases between. There are 14 residues in the CDR3. CDR3 nucleotide sequence: TGTGCCAGCAGTGAGGAACGGGGGCCCACTGAAGCTTTCTTT. Its translation is CASSEERGPTEAFF.

The chain joins TRBV11-2 to TRBJ1-5; TRBD1 might be the D (5 bases). The CDR3 runs to 14 residues. Germline V gene sequence: CDR1 SGHAT, CDR2 FQNNGV. Trimming pared 5 bases from V and 5 bases from J, leaving 13 bases between. This CDR3 reads CASSPEGAHQPQHF. CDR3 coding DNA: TGTGCCAGCAGCCCAGAAGGGGCTCATCAGCCCCAGCATTTT.

The chain is built from TRBV4-2 and TRBJ1-1; 9 positions match TRBD1. V gave up 1 base and J gave up 5 bases; unmatched junction bases: 8. Germline assignment: CDR1 LGHNA and CDR2 YNFKEQ. The CDR3 has 16 residues. The CDR3 reads CASSQASGTGRTEAFF. The CDR3 DNA sequence: TGTGCCAGCAGCCAAGCTTCAGGGACAGGGAGGACTGAAGCTTTCTTT.